A single sample is the source of the 21 T cell receptor beta chains below, sequenced in a study of regulatory T cells in long-lasting Graves disease. Time point here: newly diagnosed GD, antithyroid drugs for less than 3 months. TCR sequences were obtained from RNA taken from PBMCs. CDR3-region Arm-PCR and iRepertoire HTBI primers produced the TCR beta libraries. TCRdb re-analysed the multiplex PCR reads in MiXCR, keeping a single row per CDR3 protein. Seen here are hundreds of thousands of distinct CDR3 sequences, 14% to 15% observed once, and the top ten hold over 7.5%. In addition, the sample was reused for a study of T cells in Graves' hyperthyroidism and ophthalmopathy.

Sample: peripheral blood mononuclear cells (PBMCs), taken at new diagnosis, from a patient treated with antithyroid drugs. The receptor source for this set is a woman aged 40 to 50 with Graves disease.

There are many counts of this clonotype. The V and J genes are TRBV20-1 and TRBJ1-2; TRBD1 might be the D (5 bases). Trimming left V 0 bases short and J 8 bases short, with 16 bases between. CDR3 length equals 14 residues. Germline V gene sequence: CDR1 DFQATT, CDR2 SNEGSKA (reference sequence). The CDR3, as DNA: TGCAGTGCTAGAGATCGGAAGGGGCCCTGGGGCTACACCTTC. Translation: CSARDRKGPWGYTF.

There are many counts of this clonotype. J is TRBJ1-6 and V is TRBV7-9; maybe TRBD1 (5 bases). Trimming removed 2 bases at V and 9 bases at J, with 11 bases between. The CDR3 runs 14 residues. The germline V gene has CDR1 SEHNR and CDR2 FQNEAQ (reference sequence). The chain's CDR3 is CASSLMTARSPLHF. CDR3 bases: TGTGCCAGCAGCTTAATGACAGCGCGTTCACCCCTCCACTTT.

This clonotype came up many times. The chain carries TRBV6-9 and TRBJ2-5; D ambiguous. This CDR3 has 15 amino acids. CDR1 is MNHGY, CDR2 SVAAGI, per germline. V was clipped by 3 bases and J by 1 base, with 12 bases between them. The CDR3 region has the DNA TGTGCCAGCAGTTACTTGTCAGTTACCCAAGAGACCCAGTACTTC. It encodes CASSYLSVTQETQYF.

This clonotype was detected many times. The V gene is TRBV28, the J gene TRBJ2-1, with TRBD1 matching over 10 bases. There are 15 residues in the CDR3. After removal of 5 bases from V and 9 bases from J, the junction contained 10 bases not matched to a gene. Germline V gene sequence: CDR1 MDHEN, CDR2 SYDVKM. The chain's CDR3 is CASSRQGARTGEQFF. Written as DNA, the CDR3 is TGTGCCAGCAGTCGACAGGGGGCGCGTACCGGTGAGCAGTTCTTC. The full variable domain, its missing parts supplied by reference TRBV28 and TRBJ2-1, is DVKVTQSSRYLVKRTGEKVFLECVQDMDHENMFWYRQDPGLGLRLIYFSYDVKMKEKGDIPEGYSVSREKKERFSLILESASTNQTSMYLCASSRQGARTGEQFFGPGTRLTVL.

With regard to this clonotype: A read error may explain this, as a much larger clone is one base away. The chain uses TRBV20-1 and TRBJ2-1; 7 bases agree with TRBD2. Germline lookup yields CDR1 DFQATT and CDR2 SNEGSKA (reference sequence). The junction had 17 bases not matched to a gene; V was cut back by 4 bases and J by 8 bases. CDR3 size: 16 residues. CDR3 nucleotides: TGCAGTGCTACACCCCCCCAGCGGGATAGAGGCGATGAGCAGTTCTTC. Translated, it gives CSATPPQRDRGDEQFF.

A few counts support this clonotype. The chain carries TRBV10-3 and TRBJ2-7; 10 nucleotides line up with TRBD2. Germline V lookup: CDR1 ENHRY, CDR2 SYGVKD. The CDR3 extends over 17 amino acids. Trimming removed 3 bases from V and 7 bases from J; junction bases left unmatched: 15. CDR3 loop: CAISDGRTSGALREQYF. CDR3 bases: TGTGCCATCAGTGACGGGAGGACTAGCGGAGCCCTTAGGGAGCAGTACTTC.

As for this clonotype: This likely stems from a read error, as it lies one base from a far larger clone. This chain connects TRBV2 to TRBJ2-5, with D perhaps matching TRBD2 (5 bases). This CDR3 is built from 15 residues. CDR1 is SNHLY and CDR2 is FYNNEI in the germline V gene. CDR3 loop: CAGSPKRLDPETQYF. CDR3 coding DNA: TGTGCCGGCAGCCCGAAGCGGCTCGACCCAGAGACCCAGTACTTC.

This clonotype was picked up many times. Its ends do not fully match the called genes, so a read error is possible. The rearrangement joins TRBV11-2 to TRBJ2-5; D unresolved. The CDR3 is 13 amino acids. The V gene's germline CDR1 is SGHAT and CDR2 FQNNGV. The CDR3 protein is CASSLEGSATQYF. CDR3 bases: TGTGCCAGCAGCCTAGAAGGGTCAGCAACCCAGTACTTC.

In this sample, this clonotype turned up many times. CDR3 sequence reads: CASSLFLAGGGYEQYF. CDR3 sequence (DNA): TGTGCCAGCAGCTTATTTCTAGCGGGAGGTGGCTACGAGCAGTACTTC. The V and J genes are TRBV7-2 and TRBJ2-7; 11 bases agree with TRBD2. Germline V gene lookup returns CDR1 SGHTA and CDR2 FQGNSA. J was trimmed by 3 bases and V by 2 bases; bases with no gene match: 6. The CDR3 totals 16 residues.

The chain employs TRBV6-2 or TRBV6-3 and TRBJ2-1; D might be TRBD2 (5 bases). Trimming removed 2 bases from V and 0 bases from J, with 8 bases in between. Germline CDR1 and CDR2: MNHEY and SVGEGT. The CDR3 spans 15 residues. This chain's CDR3 is CASSYGEGSYNEQFF. The CDR3 nucleotides are TGTGCCAGCAGTTACGGCGAGGGCTCCTACAATGAGCAGTTCTTC.

In this sample, this clonotype turned up a few times. This sequence joins TRBV28 and TRBJ2-3; maybe TRBD1 (7 bases). The germline CDR1 and CDR2 sequences are MDHEN and SYDVKM. CDR3 length: 14 amino acids. Trimming removed 3 bases from V and 7 bases from J, with 14 bases in between. The CDR3 loop reads CASSFQGGPNTQYF. The CDR3, as DNA: TGTGCCAGCAGTTTTCAGGGGGGACCTAATACGCAGTATTTT.

The V and J genes are TRBV27 and TRBJ2-7, with TRBD1 matching over 7 bases. The ends lost 2 bases at V and 6 bases at J; junction bases unmatched: 4. CDR1 MNHEY and CDR2 SMNVEV come from the germline V gene (reference sequence). The CDR3 length is 13 residues. The CDR3 nucleotides are TGTGCCAGCAGTTTACCCTCAGGGGGCGAGCAGTACTTC. Its protein is CASSLPSGGEQYF.

V and J are TRBV29-1 and TRBJ1-1, with D unresolved. The germline V and J ends were trimmed by 4 bases and 0 bases, with 9 bases remaining between them. In germline, CDR1 is SQVTM, CDR2 ANQGSEA. The CDR3 sequence is 13 residues long. Written as DNA, the CDR3 is TGCAGCGTTGGCGGCGACATGAACACTGAAGCTTTCTTT. As protein: CSVGGDMNTEAFF.

This clonotype was detected a few times. CDR3 sequence (DNA): TGTCGCCGGGGACCCTCGATGGGGACTGAAGCTTTCTTT. Protein sequence: CRRGPSMGTEAFF. The chain is built from TRBV24-1 and TRBJ1-1; TRBD1 is a possible D gene (5 bases). Germline CDR1 KGHDR, CDR2 SFDVKD. The CDR3 extends over 13 amino acids.

This clonotype was recorded many times. The chain links TRBV28 to TRBJ2-7; D is unclear. The CDR3 runs to 15 residues. Germline-derived CDR1 and CDR2 are MDHEN and SYDVKM. The V and J ends lost 2 bases and 0 bases respectively, with 11 bases between them. The CDR3 spells CASSLTLLSSYEQYF. For the CDR3, the DNA is TGTGCCAGCAGTTTAACACTGTTGAGCTCCTACGAGCAGTACTTC.

This clonotype was recorded many times. This sequence joins TRBV2 and TRBJ2-1; 9 nucleotides match TRBD2. Germline assignment: CDR1 SNHLY and CDR2 FYNNEI. The CDR3 totals 15 residues. The trim removed 2 bases at V and 1 base at J, leaving 0 bases unmatched. DNA of the CDR3: TGTGCCAGCAGTGAACTAGCGGGATCCTACAATGAGCAGTTCTTC. Protein sequence: CASSELAGSYNEQFF.

This clonotype was picked up many times. The rearrangement links TRBV2 to TRBJ2-3, with D perhaps matching TRBD1 (6 bases). V lost 10 bases and J lost 0, with 11 bases in between. CDR1 and CDR2 (germline): SNHLY, FYNNEI. CDR3 size: 13 residues. CDR3 bases: TGTGCCACCGGGACACTTAGCACAGATACGCAGTATTTT. Its protein is CATGTLSTDTQYF.

This clonotype was counted ten times or more. The chain combines TRBV28 with TRBJ1-5; D call uncertain. The CDR3 is 16 amino acids. V shed 2 bases and J shed 3 bases, with 14 bases lying between them. Germline CDR1 reads MDHEN; CDR2 reads SYDVKM. This chain's CDR3 is CASSLSPGLANQPQHF. The CDR3 DNA reads TGTGCCAGCAGTTTAAGCCCCGGTTTGGCCAATCAGCCCCAGCATTTT.

This clonotype has at least ten counts. The chain carries TRBV6-5 and TRBJ2-5, with 9 bases fitting TRBD1. V shed 4 bases and J 2 bases; nucleotides not matched to a gene: 8. Germline V gives CDR1 MNHEY, CDR2 SVGAGI. The CDR3 totals 16 residues. The CDR3 region has the DNA TGTGCCAGCAGTTCCACGACAGGGGGGGGGCAAGAGACCCAGTACTTC. Amino acids: CASSSTTGGGQETQYF.

A word on this clonotype: It is likely a read error: a sequence one base away is far more abundant. The V and J genes are TRBV11-2 and TRBJ2-5; 12 bases are a match to TRBD1. Trimming cost V 4 bases and J 5 bases; bases outside gene matches: 5. CDR1 is SGHAT and CDR2 is FQNNGV in the germline V gene. The CDR3 runs 15 residues. CDR3 sequence reads: CASSSGTGGGETQYF. DNA for the CDR3: TGTGCCAGCAGCTCCGGGACAGGGGGCGGTGAGACCCAGTACTTC.

A few counts support this clonotype. V gene TRBV24-1 combines with J gene TRBJ2-1, with D perhaps matching TRBD1 or TRBD2 (5 bases each). Germline CDR1 reads KGHDR; CDR2 reads SFDVKD. The CDR3 spans 13 residues. The V end lost 10 bases, the J end lost 5 bases, and 14 bases lay between the germline ends. The CDR3 loop is CATGTGTNNEQFF. The DNA for the CDR3 is TGTGCCACGGGGACCGGCACAAACAATGAGCAGTTCTTC.